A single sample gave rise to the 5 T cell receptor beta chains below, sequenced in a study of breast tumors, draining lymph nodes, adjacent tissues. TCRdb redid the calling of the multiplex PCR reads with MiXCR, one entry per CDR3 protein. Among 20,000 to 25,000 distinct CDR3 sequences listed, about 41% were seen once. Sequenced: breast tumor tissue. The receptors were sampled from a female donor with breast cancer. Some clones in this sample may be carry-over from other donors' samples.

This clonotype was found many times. The CDR3 DNA sequence: TGTGCCAGCAGCTTTCAGGGTTCCGGGGAGCTGTTTTTT. Protein: CASSFQGSGELFF. J is TRBJ2-2 and V is TRBV2; TRBD1 might be the D (5 bases). CDR1 is SNHLY and CDR2 is FYNNEI in the germline V gene. The V and J ends lost 6 bases and 6 bases respectively, with 11 bases between them. CDR3 length equals 13 residues. Using reference TRBV2 and TRBJ2-2 for the parts outside the CDR3, the full variable domain is EPEVTQTPSHQVTQMGQEVILRCVPISNHLYFYWYRQILGQKVEFLVSFYNNEISEKSEIFDDQFSVERPDGSNFTLKIRSTKLEDSAMYFCASSFQGSGELFFGEGSRLTVL.

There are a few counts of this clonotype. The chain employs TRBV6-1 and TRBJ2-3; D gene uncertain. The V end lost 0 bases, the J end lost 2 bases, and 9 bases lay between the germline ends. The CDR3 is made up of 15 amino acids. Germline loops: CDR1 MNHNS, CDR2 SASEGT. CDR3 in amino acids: CASSEAYGITDTQYF. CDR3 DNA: TGTGCCAGCAGTGAAGCATATGGTATCACAGATACGCAGTATTTT.

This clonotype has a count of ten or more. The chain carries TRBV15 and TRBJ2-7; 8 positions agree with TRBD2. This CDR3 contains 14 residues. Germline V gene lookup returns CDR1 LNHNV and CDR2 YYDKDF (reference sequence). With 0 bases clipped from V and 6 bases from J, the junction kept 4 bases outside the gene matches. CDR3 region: CATSREGGGREQYF. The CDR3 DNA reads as TGTGCCACCAGCAGAGAGGGCGGGGGGCGCGAGCAGTACTTC. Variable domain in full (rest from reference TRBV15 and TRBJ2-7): DAMVIQNPRYQVTQFGKPVTLSCSQTLNHNVMYWYQQKSSQAPKLLFHYYDKDFNNEADTPDNFQSRRPNTSFCFLDIRSPGLGDTAMYLCATSREGGGREQYFGPGTRLTVT.

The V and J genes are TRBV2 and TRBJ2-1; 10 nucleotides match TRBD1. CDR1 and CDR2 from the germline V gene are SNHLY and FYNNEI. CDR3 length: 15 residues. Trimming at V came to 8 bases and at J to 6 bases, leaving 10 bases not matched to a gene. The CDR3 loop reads CASASPGQGSNEQFF. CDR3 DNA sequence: TGTGCCAGCGCCTCCCCGGGACAGGGGTCCAATGAGCAGTTCTTC. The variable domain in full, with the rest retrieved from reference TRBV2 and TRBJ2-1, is EPEVTQTPSHQVTQMGQEVILRCVPISNHLYFYWYRQILGQKVEFLVSFYNNEISEKSEIFDDQFSVERPDGSNFTLKIRSTKLEDSAMYFCASASPGQGSNEQFFGPGTRLTVL.

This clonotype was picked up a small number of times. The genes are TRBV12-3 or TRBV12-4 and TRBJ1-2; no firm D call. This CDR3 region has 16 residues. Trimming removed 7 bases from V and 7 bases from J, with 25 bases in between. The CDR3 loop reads CASTLSSAGPIGGYTF. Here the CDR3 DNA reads TGTGCCAGCACCTTAAGTTCGGCAGGCCCGATCGGTGGCTACACCTTC.